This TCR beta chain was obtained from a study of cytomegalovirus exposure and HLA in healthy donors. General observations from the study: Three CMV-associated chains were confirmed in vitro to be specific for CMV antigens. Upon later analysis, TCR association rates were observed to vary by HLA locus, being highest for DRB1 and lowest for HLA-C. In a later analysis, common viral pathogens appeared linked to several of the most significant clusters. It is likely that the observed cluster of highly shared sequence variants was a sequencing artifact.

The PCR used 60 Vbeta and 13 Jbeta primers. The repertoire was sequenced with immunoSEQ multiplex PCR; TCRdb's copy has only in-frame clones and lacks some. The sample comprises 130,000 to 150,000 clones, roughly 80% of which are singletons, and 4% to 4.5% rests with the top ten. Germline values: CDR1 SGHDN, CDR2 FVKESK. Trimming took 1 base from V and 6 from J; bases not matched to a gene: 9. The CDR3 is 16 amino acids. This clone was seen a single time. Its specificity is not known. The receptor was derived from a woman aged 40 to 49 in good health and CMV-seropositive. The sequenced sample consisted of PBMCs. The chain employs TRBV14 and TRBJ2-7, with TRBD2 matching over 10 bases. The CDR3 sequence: CASSQGSLAGMGEQYF. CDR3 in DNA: TGTGCCAGCAGCCAAGGATCACTAGCGGGAATGGGCGAGCAGTACTTC.